This entry describes one T cell receptor beta chain. Its specificity is unknown. TCRdb's copy holds only in-frame clones and misses some; the assay was immunoSEQ multiplex PCR. The sample table includes about 140,000 clones. The length of the CDR3 is 15 residues. The germline V gene has CDR1 SQVTM and CDR2 ANQGSEA. V dropped 2 bases and J dropped 0 bases, with 14 bases sitting between them. This record comes from a study of T cell responses to AZD1222 COVID-19 vaccine. Whole-study results and caveats: Across the whole spike, CD4 TCRs peaked at regions 160-218 and 743-854. Only after the peak T cell response were repertoires sampled. At study baseline, merely a handful of AZD1222 recipients were seropositive. Possibly, clonal diversity was underestimated; donors were largely white British and included more females.

The rearrangement uses TRBV29-1 and TRBJ2-7; either TRBD1 or TRBD2 may supply D (5 bases each). The receptor was isolated from an adult in good health. The sample comprised peripheral blood. The CDR3, as DNA: TGCAGCGTTGAACTGGGAGAGGGGTCCTCCTACGAGCAGTACTTC. It translates to CSVELGEGSSYEQYF.